The rows below give T cell receptor beta chains drawn from one sample of a study of blood T cells in healthy people across ages. MiXCR was run by TCRdb on the 5' RACE reads, yielding one entry per CDR3 protein. The table includes about 1.6 million distinct CDR3 sequences, almost 35% detected once. Source material: blood. The origin of the receptors is a woman in her twenties or thirties in good health. CDR3s include the opening cysteine and the closing phenylalanine or tryptophan.

v_call	j_call	cdr3_aa
TRBV4-2	TRBJ2-1	CASSRTSGGNNEQFF
TRBV5-6	TRBJ2-1	CASSSAPSSEQFF
TRBV29-1	TRBJ2-2	CSVGTGRYTGELFF
TRBV20-1	TRBJ2-1	CSGKGSSYNEQFF
TRBV4-1	TRBJ2-2	CASSQDRQGAGGELFF
TRBV4-2	TRBJ2-5	CASSQQTGIQETQYF
TRBV2	TRBJ2-1	CASSEVNHWAAISNEQFF
TRBV20-1	TRBJ1-2	CSARGRTVYGYTF
TRBV19	TRBJ2-1	CASSKQTGGSYEQFF
TRBV12-3/TRBV12-4	TRBJ2-3	CASSFPRGPADTQYF
TRBV29-1	TRBJ2-7	CSVEGASYEQYF
TRBV20-1	TRBJ2-3	CSAKRGSTDTQYF
TRBV6-2/TRBV6-3	TRBJ2-7	CASSLPVAYEQYF
TRBV28	TRBJ2-7	CAGRSSALYEQYF
TRBV2	TRBJ2-4	CASISGGQARNIQYF
TRBV5-1	TRBJ2-4	CASSTGTGVDIQYF
TRBV20-1	TRBJ2-7	CSAPTLTYEQYF
TRBV30	TRBJ2-5	CAWSVGVGQETQYF
TRBV10-3	TRBJ2-3	CAISEEAGGRPSTDTQYF
TRBV20-1	TRBJ2-1	CSARVGDYNEQFF
TRBV15	TRBJ1-5	CATSRDWDRGLDQPQHF
TRBV2	TRBJ2-3	CASGALSSTDTQYF
TRBV20-1	TRBJ2-7	CSANPRQGLNYEQYF